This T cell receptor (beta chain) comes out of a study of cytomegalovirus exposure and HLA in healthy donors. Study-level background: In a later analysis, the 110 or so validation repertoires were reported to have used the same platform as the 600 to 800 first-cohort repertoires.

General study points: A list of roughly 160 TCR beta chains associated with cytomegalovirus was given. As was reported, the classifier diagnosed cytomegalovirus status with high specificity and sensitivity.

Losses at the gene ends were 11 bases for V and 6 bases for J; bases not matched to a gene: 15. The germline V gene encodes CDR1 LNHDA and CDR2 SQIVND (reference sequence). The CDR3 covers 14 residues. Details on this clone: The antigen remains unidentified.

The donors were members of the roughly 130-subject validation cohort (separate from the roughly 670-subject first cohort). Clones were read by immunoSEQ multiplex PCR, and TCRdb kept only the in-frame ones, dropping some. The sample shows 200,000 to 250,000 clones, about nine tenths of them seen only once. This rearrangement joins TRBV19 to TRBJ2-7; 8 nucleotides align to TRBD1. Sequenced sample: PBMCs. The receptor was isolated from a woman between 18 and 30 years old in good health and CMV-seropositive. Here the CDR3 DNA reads TGTGCCTCCCAGGACAGGGAGGCCATGGGCGAGCAGTACTTC. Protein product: CASQDREAMGEQYF.